Listed below are T cell receptor beta chains from one sample, sequenced in a study of cytomegalovirus exposure and HLA in healthy donors. This table comes from immunoSEQ multiplex PCR, and its TCRdb copy is limited to in-frame clones, with some not included. Found here are around 140,000 clones, about 80% of them singletons; the top ten hold about 6.6%. Sample: PBMCs. The receptor source for this set is a middle-aged woman in good health and CMV-seropositive. The CDR3 runs from the conserved cysteine through the conserved F or W. The order of the fields is V gene, J gene, CDR3 protein.

V: TRBV19
J: TRBJ2-1
CDR3: CASSFSGEPSSYNEQFF

V: TRBV29-1
J: TRBJ1-4
CDR3: CSVTGGDNEKLFF

V: TRBV2
J: TRBJ2-7
CDR3: CASSDRLAGEQYF

V: TRBV28
J: TRBJ2-6
CDR3: CASSWASLPGANVLTF

V: TRBV19
J: TRBJ1-1
CDR3: CASSPGQGATEAFF

V: TRBV11-2
J: TRBJ2-5
CDR3: CASSDTSGMEQETQYF

V: TRBV19
J: TRBJ2-1
CDR3: CASSRPAGLGYNEQFF

V: TRBV5-1
J: TRBJ2-3
CDR3: CASSLGGSGGLTDTQYF

V: TRBV11-2
J: TRBJ1-2
CDR3: CASSSGKNTGYTF

V: TRBV11-2
J: TRBJ2-5
CDR3: CASSIQGLAGKETQYF

V: TRBV9
J: TRBJ1-1
CDR3: CASSFTPGGSEAFF

V: TRBV28
J: TRBJ1-5
CDR3: CASSFPDRYQPQHF

V: TRBV5-1
J: TRBJ2-2
CDR3: CASSSQYVGELFF

V: TRBV2
J: TRBJ2-7
CDR3: CASRGQGVYEQYF

V: TRBV29-1
J: TRBJ2-2
CDR3: CSVVLLAGTGELFF

V: TRBV18
J: TRBJ2-3
CDR3: CASSPPNRADTQYF

V: TRBV5-1
J: .
CDR3: CASSSSSGRSYEQYF

V: TRBV19
J: TRBJ2-5
CDR3: CASKRTGGKETQYF

V: TRBV11-2
J: TRBJ2-1
CDR3: CASSPSGRYNEQFF

V: TRBV9
J: TRBJ2-3
CDR3: CASSVAPHGETQYF

V: TRBV18
J: TRBJ2-1
CDR3: CASRQGEAYEQFF

V: TRBV6-5
J: TRBJ2-1
CDR3: CASSRGEGIYEQFF

V: TRBV5-1
J: TRBJ2-7
CDR3: CASSLALGGSYEQYF

V: TRBV5-1
J: TRBJ2-1
CDR3: CASSLAVNRQNEQFF

V: TRBV28
J: TRBJ2-2
CDR3: CASSPARLNTGELFF

V: TRBV6-6
J: TRBJ1-1
CDR3: CASSYPAGASTEAFF

V: TRBV2
J: TRBJ2-7
CDR3: CASGGSNEQYF

V: TRBV4-1
J: TRBJ1-2
CDR3: CASSPQDRGGYGYTF

V: TRBV6-1
J: TRBJ2-7
CDR3: CASKRSETSYEQYF

V: TRBV7-2
J: TRBJ2-1
CDR3: CASSFGGGYNEQFF

V: TRBV5-1
J: TRBJ1-2
CDR3: CASSLETGGGGYTF

V: TRBV20-1
J: TRBJ1-1
CDR3: CSATPREKAFF

V: TRBV5-4
J: TRBJ2-5
CDR3: CASRRGTEYQETQYF

V: TRBV6-5
J: TRBJ1-1
CDR3: CASSTELRMNTEAFF

V: TRBV28
J: TRBJ2-3
CDR3: CASSSPAGASTDTQYF

V: TRBV5-8
J: TRBJ2-1
CDR3: CASSLNTGTEQFF

V: TRBV11-3
J: TRBJ2-2
CDR3: CASSPAGELFF

V: TRBV20-1
J: TRBJ1-2
CDR3: CRDGTSYGYTF

V: TRBV5-1
J: TRBJ2-2
CDR3: CASSSTGNPNTGELFF

V: TRBV27
J: TRBJ2-5
CDR3: CASSLVGLAGKETQYF

V: TRBV5-6
J: TRBJ2-3
CDR3: CASNERTGGRTDTQYF

V: TRBV10-3
J: TRBJ2-2
CDR3: CAITGLAGHSNTGELFF

V: TRBV5-1
J: TRBJ1-2
CDR3: CASSLERGSYGYTF

V: TRBV6-1
J: TRBJ2-1
CDR3: CASSAEAWSSYNEQFF

V: TRBV7-9
J: TRBJ2-7
CDR3: CASSLALAGSSYEQYF

V: TRBV6-5
J: TRBJ1-5
CDR3: CASSVAVYSNQPQHF

V: TRBV10-1
J: TRBJ2-7
CDR3: CASSRGTPPYEQYF

V: TRBV4-2
J: TRBJ2-2
CDR3: CASSQISSGRGTGELFF

V: TRBV10-1
J: TRBJ2-3
CDR3: CASSSTRRADTQYF